The next 28 T cell receptor beta chains were all read from a single sample in a study of cytomegalovirus exposure and HLA in healthy donors. PCR employed 60 Vbeta and 13 Jbeta primers. TCRdb's copy holds only in-frame clones and misses some; the assay was immunoSEQ multiplex PCR. This sample has 85,000 to 90,000 clones, with approximately 76% found just once. The specimen sequenced was PBMCs. Receptors were obtained from a young man in good health and CMV-seropositive.

This clone was picked up a small number of times. V gene TRBV2 combines with J gene TRBJ1-6; no definite D call. Per the germline V gene, CDR1 is SNHLY and CDR2 is FYNNEI. The CDR3 runs 14 residues. The V and J ends lost 7 bases and 2 bases respectively, with 9 bases between them. The CDR3 region is CASIEAPYNSPLHF. CDR3 nucleotide sequence: TGTGCCAGCATAGAGGCACCCTATAATTCACCCCTCCACTTT.

V gene TRBV2 combines with J gene TRBJ2-2, with D tentatively TRBD1 (5 bases). The V gene lost 6 bases and the J gene lost 0 bases, with 11 bases spanning the gap. The V gene's germline CDR1 is SNHLY and CDR2 FYNNEI. This CDR3 comprises 15 residues. The chain's CDR3 is CASSLGHPNTGELFF. The CDR3 coding sequence is TGTGCCAGCAGCTTAGGACACCCGAACACCGGGGAGCTGTTTTTT.

This chain connects TRBV9 to TRBJ2-3; tentatively, D is TRBD2 (5 bases). The length of the CDR3 is 14 residues. The V end lost 0 bases, the J end lost 4 bases, and 9 bases lay between the germline ends. Germline values: CDR1 SGDLS, CDR2 YYNGEE. The CDR3 DNA reads as TGTGCCAGCAGCGTAGACAACGGGGCAGATACGCAGTATTTT. This encodes CASSVDNGADTQYF.

The J gene is TRBJ1-2, the V gene TRBV19; 10 bases are shared with TRBD1. Trimming cost V 6 bases and J 1 base; bases outside gene matches: 8. CDR3 length: 16 residues. Germline CDR1 LNHDA, CDR2 SQIVND (reference sequence). CDR3 residues: CASRPRGTGDNYGYTF. The DNA for the CDR3 is TGTGCCAGTAGGCCCCGGGGGACAGGGGATAACTATGGCTACACCTTC.

Only a few counts were recorded for this clone. The V call is TRBV27, the J call TRBJ1-2, with 9 bases aligning to TRBD1. Germline lookup yields CDR1 MNHEY and CDR2 SMNVEV (reference sequence). V gave up 0 bases and J gave up 4 bases; unmatched junction bases: 6. The CDR3 runs to 16 residues. CDR3 in DNA: TGTGCCAGCAGTTTATCCGGGACAGGGTTTTTCTATGGCTACACCTTC. The encoded protein is CASSLSGTGFFYGYTF.

This chain connects TRBV6-6 to TRBJ1-6; 8 nucleotides agree with TRBD1. The germline V gene encodes CDR1 MNHNY and CDR2 SVGAGI (reference sequence). Germline trimming cut 5 bases from V and 6 bases from J; bases unmatched to any gene: 9. The CDR3 length is 16 residues. CDR3 residues: CASSTDRALPNSPLHF. CDR3 nucleotides: TGTGCCAGCAGTACGGACAGGGCCCTACCTAATTCACCCCTCCACTTT.

The V gene is TRBV27, the J gene TRBJ2-7; tentative D call: TRBD1 (5 bases). CDR1 is MNHEY and CDR2 is SMNVEV in the germline V gene (reference sequence). Trimming removed 8 bases at V and 6 bases at J, with 11 bases between. This CDR3 has 11 amino acids. Here the CDR3 reads CASLQGGEQYF. CDR3 coding DNA: TGTGCCAGCCTTCAGGGCGGCGAGCAGTACTTC.

CDR3 in amino acids: CASSRTGGRYNQPQHF. DNA for the CDR3: TGTGCCAGCAGCCGGACAGGGGGACGATACAATCAGCCCCAGCATTTT. This chain uses TRBV27 with TRBJ1-5; TRBD1 aligns across 10 bases. The CDR3 loop spans 16 amino acids. J was trimmed by 3 bases and V by 6 bases; bases with no gene match: 8. CDR1 and CDR2 (germline): MNHEY, SMNVEV (reference sequence).

With respect to this clone: An end of the junction does not agree with germline; a read error may underlie this. The chain couples TRBV30 to TRBJ2-7; possible D gene TRBD2, 7 bases. This CDR3 contains 14 residues. The germline V gene has CDR1 GTSNPN and CDR2 SVGIG (reference sequence). The CDR3 spells CAWSISGSGGEQHF. CDR3 coding DNA: TGTGCCTGGAGTATATCGGGTTCGGGGGGCGAGCAGCACTTC.

The chain couples TRBV6-5 to TRBJ1-4; D is possibly TRBD1 (5 bases). CDR1 is MNHEY and CDR2 is SVGAGI in the germline V gene. The V gene lost 3 bases and the J gene lost 7 bases, with 18 bases spanning the gap. CDR3 length equals 16 residues. The CDR3 here is CASSYKTVGGGEKLFF. CDR3 DNA: TGTGCCAGCAGTTATAAGACAGTCGGGGGAGGTGAAAAACTGTTTTTT.

J is TRBJ2-2 and V is TRBV4-3; 12 nucleotides match TRBD2. Germline CDR1 reads LGHNA; CDR2 reads YSLEER. The V segment lost 1 base and the J segment 4 bases; nucleotides outside the gene matches: 7. The CDR3 sequence is 18 residues long. CDR3 residues: CASSQGTLAGGGTGELFF. Here the CDR3 DNA reads TGCGCCAGCAGCCAAGGGACCCTAGCGGGGGGGGGCACCGGGGAGCTGTTTTTT.

As DNA, the CDR3 is TGTGCCAGAAGCCGGGACAGGGGGCGTGAAAAACTGTTTTTT. This codes for CARSRDRGREKLFF. The chain is built from TRBV5-3 and TRBJ1-4; TRBD1 agrees at 12 bases. TRBV5-3 is flagged as an ORF with uncertain function. The CDR3 loop spans 14 amino acids. Unmatched junction bases numbered 2, after V lost 4 bases and J lost 7 bases.

This clone was detected once. V usage is TRBV6-5 and J usage is TRBJ1-6; D call uncertain. From germline, CDR1 is MNHEY and CDR2 SVGAGI. Trimming took 1 base from V and 8 from J, leaving 6 bases between them. The CDR3 covers 13 residues. The CDR3 DNA follows: TGTGCCAGCAGTTACTATTCATATTCACCCCTCCACTTT. Translation gives CASSYYSYSPLHF.

The chain links TRBV7-9 to TRBJ2-7; tentatively, D is TRBD2 (5 bases). Trimming removed 4 bases from V and 12 bases from J, with 19 bases in between. The CDR3 is 13 amino acids. CDR1 is SEHNR and CDR2 is FQNEAQ in the germline V gene (reference sequence). CDR3: CASSSSWAGTRYF. The CDR3 bases are TGTGCCAGCAGCTCTTCCTGGGCAGGCACTAGGTACTTC.

This clone was counted a single time. The CDR3 here is CASSQNGQARGAFF. The CDR3 nucleotides are TGTGCCAGCAGCCAAAATGGACAGGCCCGGGGAGCTTTCTTT. This chain uses TRBV5-4 with TRBJ1-1, with 7 nucleotides matching TRBD1. Germline trimming cut 4 bases from V and 10 bases from J; bases unmatched to any gene: 13. This CDR3 has 14 residues. Germline CDR1 reads SGHNT; CDR2 reads YYREEE (reference sequence).

This chain uses TRBV6-5 with TRBJ2-1; 14 bases fit TRBD2. There are 15 residues in the CDR3. With V trimmed by 6 bases and J by 8 bases, 6 bases remained unmatched. Per the germline V gene, CDR1 is MNHEY and CDR2 is SVGAGI. CDR3 nucleotide sequence: TGTGCCAGCAGCCCACCGGGACTAGCGGGGGATGAGCAGTTCTTC. Encoded protein: CASSPPGLAGDEQFF.

The chain carries TRBV28 and TRBJ1-1; 8 bases align to TRBD1. V trimming: 4 bases; J trimming: 1 base; junction bases outside the gene matches: 5. From germline, CDR1 is MDHEN and CDR2 SYDVKM. The CDR3 has 15 amino acids. CDR3 in DNA: TGTGCCAGCAGTTCCTCCGGGACAGGGAACACTGAAGCTTTCTTT. This codes for CASSSSGTGNTEAFF.

The chain uses TRBV15 and TRBJ2-7, with D tentatively TRBD1 (6 bases). V lost 1 base and J lost 9, with 19 bases in between. Germline V gives CDR1 LNHNV, CDR2 YYDKDF (reference sequence). The CDR3 spans 15 residues. The CDR3 bases are TGTGCCACCAGCAGAGCCCAGACAGGCCCCGAAGGGCAGTACTTC. This codes for CATSRAQTGPEGQYF.

This clone was observed a handful of times. The chain combines TRBV27 with TRBJ2-3; 7 bases are a match to TRBD1. Trimming took 6 bases from V and 3 from J; bases not matched to a gene: 6. CDR1 and CDR2 (germline): MNHEY, SMNVEV (reference sequence). This CDR3 region has 14 residues. The chain's CDR3 is CASRENRGTDTQYF. Written as DNA, the CDR3 is TGTGCCAGCAGGGAAAACAGGGGTACAGATACGCAGTATTTT.

The chain couples TRBV9 to TRBJ2-1, with 7 nucleotides matching TRBD2. Germline lookup yields CDR1 SGDLS and CDR2 YYNGEE. With 0 bases clipped from V and 0 bases from J, the junction kept 6 bases outside the gene matches. CDR3 length: 17 residues. The CDR3 DNA reads TGTGCCAGCAGCGTAGGTAGGAGCGGGGACTCCTACAATGAGCAGTTCTTC. Translating it yields CASSVGRSGDSYNEQFF.

The chain employs TRBV6-5 and TRBJ2-1, with a possible D match to TRBD2 (7 bases). In germline, CDR1 is MNHEY, CDR2 SVGAGI. With 8 bases removed from V and 9 bases from J, the gap between germline ends came to 20 bases. The CDR3 is 14 residues long. CDR3 region: CASWGGGGRGEQFF. The CDR3 nucleotides read TGTGCCAGCTGGGGAGGGGGGGGCCGGGGTGAGCAGTTCTTC.

This rearrangement joins TRBV19 to TRBJ2-3; 9 positions match TRBD2. Trimming cost V 4 bases and J 2 bases; bases outside gene matches: 4. From germline, CDR1 is LNHDA and CDR2 SQIVND (reference sequence). The CDR3 contains 15 residues. The CDR3, as DNA: TGTGCCAGTAGTAGCGGGGGGGCCTCCACAGATACGCAGTATTTT. It is translated as CASSSGGASTDTQYF.

The chain couples TRBV6-1 to TRBJ2-5, with D tentatively TRBD2 (6 bases). The ends were cut back, 6 bases at V and 4 bases at J, with 6 bases in the middle. CDR1 is MNHNS and CDR2 is SASEGT in the germline V gene. The CDR3 sequence is 11 residues long. CDR3 coding DNA: TGTGCCAGCAGCGGGGGAGAGACCCAGTACTTC. Protein sequence: CASSGGETQYF.

V gene TRBV7-8 combines with J gene TRBJ2-7, with D perhaps matching TRBD2 (5 bases). This CDR3 is built from 13 residues. Germline assignment: CDR1 SGHVS and CDR2 FQNEAQ. V lost 1 base and J 6 bases, leaving 10 bases between the germline ends. This chain's CDR3 is CASSLVLALEQYF. For the CDR3, the DNA is TGTGCCAGCAGCTTAGTCCTAGCCCTCGAGCAGTACTTC.

This clone was found a few times. V usage is TRBV6-5 and J usage is TRBJ2-7; 10 nucleotides match TRBD1. CDR3 length: 14 amino acids. Germline lookup yields CDR1 MNHEY and CDR2 SVGAGI. V trimming: 9 bases; J trimming: 4 bases; junction bases outside the gene matches: 9. The CDR3 here is CASKRGQGIYEQYF. CDR3 in DNA: TGTGCCAGTAAAAGGGGACAGGGGATTTACGAGCAGTACTTC.

This clone was seen just once. V gene TRBV6-5 combines with J gene TRBJ1-2; D may be TRBD1 (5 bases). The length of the CDR3 is 13 residues. Trimming pared 5 bases from V and 2 bases from J, leaving 9 bases between. In germline, CDR1 is MNHEY, CDR2 SVGAGI. The CDR3: CASSLQVNYGYTF. CDR3 in DNA: TGTGCCAGCAGTCTACAGGTGAACTATGGCTACACCTTC.

This sequence joins TRBV5-1 and TRBJ2-7; D unresolved. The V gene lost 5 bases and the J gene lost 0 bases, with 9 bases spanning the gap. Germline CDR1 SGHRS, CDR2 YFSETQ. The CDR3 is 13 residues long. The CDR3 region has the DNA TGCGCCAGCAGGCTCAGAAGCTCCTACGAGCAGTACTTC. It is translated as CASRLRSSYEQYF.

This clone appeared once. The chain recombines TRBV5-8 with TRBJ1-1, with D hard to call. Germline V gene data show CDR1 as SGHTS and CDR2 as YDEGEE. This CDR3 is 13 amino acids long. V was clipped by 2 bases and J by 6 bases, with 11 bases between them. Here the CDR3 reads CASSFGGFAEAFF. The DNA for the CDR3 is TGTGCCAGCAGCTTCGGTGGTTTCGCTGAAGCTTTCTTT.